A single sample is the source of the 29 T cell receptor beta chains below, sequenced in a study of blood T cell repertoires in COVID-19. The assay was immunoSEQ multiplex PCR, and TCRdb's table has in-frame clones only and misses some. Of roughly 300,000 clones in the sample, around 84% were seen once. The sequencing sample was made of PBMCs or T cells enriched from blood (not recorded which). Receptors were obtained from a young man who had recovered from COVID-19.

J is TRBJ2-7 and V is TRBV5-1, with TRBD2 matching over 9 bases. V lost 2 bases and J lost 2; bases outside the gene matches: 17. This CDR3 has 19 residues. CDR1 is SGHRS, CDR2 YFSETQ, per germline. The CDR3 protein is CASSLPTGSGSGSAYEQYF. As DNA, the CDR3 is TGCGCCAGCAGCTTACCGACTGGTAGCGGGAGTGGTTCAGCCTACGAGCAGTACTTC.

This clone was seen a single time. This rearrangement joins TRBV19 to TRBJ2-3; 9 bases agree with TRBD2. There are 15 residues in the CDR3. Unmatched junction bases numbered 6, after V lost 8 bases and J lost 0 bases. CDR1 is LNHDA, CDR2 SQIVND, per germline (reference sequence). Here the CDR3 reads CASATSGASTDTQYF. The CDR3 nucleotides are TGTGCCAGTGCGACTAGCGGAGCTAGCACAGATACGCAGTATTTT.

The chain uses TRBV6-5 and TRBJ2-7; D unclear. This CDR3 region has 13 residues. The germline CDR1 and CDR2 sequences are MNHEY and SVGAGI. Trimming removed 0 bases from V and 3 bases from J, with 6 bases in between. CDR3 in amino acids: CASSYSISYEQYF. CDR3 bases: TGTGCCAGCAGTTACTCGATCAGCTACGAGCAGTACTTC.

The chain carries TRBV4-1 and TRBJ1-1, with TRBD1 matching 7 bases. From germline, CDR1 is MGHRA and CDR2 YSYEKL. J gave up 4 bases and V 4 bases, and 9 bases lay outside the gene matches. The CDR3 has 15 amino acids. The CDR3 region is CASSRRQGVVTEAFF. CDR3 bases: TGCGCCAGCAGCCGACGACAGGGCGTGGTCACTGAAGCTTTCTTT.

The chain uses TRBV11-3 and TRBJ2-1; D might be TRBD1 (6 bases). CDR3 size: 17 residues. The ends were cut back, 4 bases at V and 9 bases at J, with 25 bases in the middle. Germline CDR1 reads SGHNT; CDR2 reads YENEEA. The CDR3 spells CASSSSTTGLSFREQFF. The CDR3 DNA sequence: TGTGCCAGCAGCTCGAGTACTACAGGGTTGTCATTCCGTGAGCAGTTCTTC.

The chain links TRBV19 to TRBJ1-1; possibly TRBD1 for D (6 bases). Germline V gene sequence: CDR1 LNHDA, CDR2 SQIVND (reference sequence). V was cut by 3 bases and J by 0 bases, with 8 bases left in between. CDR3 length equals 14 residues. The DNA of the CDR3 is TGTGCCAGTAGTATCTGGGACATGAACACTGAAGCTTTCTTT. Amino acid sequence: CASSIWDMNTEAFF.

The DNA of the CDR3 is TGTGCCAGCAGCGCTGATACAGGGGGCAAAAAGAATGGCTACACCTTC. Translating gives CASSADTGGKKNGYTF. The rearrangement joins TRBV7-6 to TRBJ1-2; 9 nucleotides match TRBD1. With 5 bases clipped from V and 6 bases from J, the junction kept 13 bases outside the gene matches. This CDR3 has 16 residues. Germline CDR1 is SGHVS and CDR2 is FNYEAQ.

CDR3 loop: CASSPGLAGGEEQYF. CDR3 bases: TGTGCCAGCAGCCCCGGACTAGCGGGAGGTGAAGAGCAGTACTTC. The genes are TRBV2 and TRBJ2-7; 14 nucleotides line up with TRBD2. CDR3 size: 15 residues. CDR1 is SNHLY and CDR2 is FYNNEI in the germline V gene. V gave up 6 bases and J gave up 7 bases; unmatched junction bases: 8.

The chain carries TRBV5-1 and TRBJ2-7, with 8 positions matching TRBD2. This CDR3 spans 19 amino acids. V shed 3 bases and J 4 bases; nucleotides not matched to a gene: 21. CDR1 SGHRS and CDR2 YFSETQ come from the germline V gene. The CDR3 loop is CASSSTLYGETSAGYEQYF. CDR3 DNA sequence: TGCGCCAGCAGCTCGACCCTTTACGGGGAGACTAGCGCTGGATACGAGCAGTACTTC. Supplemented by reference TRBV5-1 and TRBJ2-7, the full variable domain reads KAGVTQTPRYLIKTRGQQVTLSCSPISGHRSVSWYQQTPGQGLQFLFEYFSETQRNKGNFPGRFSGRQFSNSRSEMNVSTLELGDSALYLCASSSTLYGETSAGYEQYFGPGTRLTVT.

V and J are TRBV10-2 and TRBJ1-2; 10 positions agree with TRBD1. Germline trimming cut 8 bases from V and 4 bases from J; bases unmatched to any gene: 10. There are 15 residues in the CDR3. CDR1 WSHSY and CDR2 SAAADI come from the germline V gene. CDR3 region: CASLPGTGASYGYTF. The CDR3 DNA follows: TGCGCCAGCTTACCCGGGACAGGGGCCAGCTATGGCTACACCTTC.

The table lists this clone with a count of one. The CDR3 is CASSFGQRGVETQYF. In DNA, the CDR3 is TGTGCCAGCAGCTTCGGTCAGCGGGGGGTCGAGACCCAGTACTTC. This chain joins TRBV5-4 and TRBJ2-5; 9 nucleotides agree with TRBD2. CDR1 is SGHNT and CDR2 is YYREEE in the germline V gene (reference sequence). The V and J ends lost 2 bases and 5 bases, in that order; junction bases with no gene match: 7. The CDR3 is made up of 15 amino acids.

The J gene is TRBJ1-6, the V gene TRBV5-5; 7 nucleotides agree with TRBD1. There are 16 residues in the CDR3. The V gene's germline CDR1 is SGHKS and CDR2 YYEKEE (reference sequence). CDR3 protein: CAPPQQGSSYNSPLHF. The CDR3 bases are TGTGCGCCACCACAACAGGGGAGCTCCTATAATTCACCCCTCCACTTT.

This clone was seen repeatedly, ten times or more. The rearrangement uses TRBV6-4 and TRBJ2-1; 9 nucleotides agree with TRBD1. Trimming cost V 10 bases and J 2 bases; bases outside gene matches: 9. The V gene's germline CDR1 is MRHNA and CDR2 SNTAGT. The CDR3 has 15 residues. CDR3 amino acids: CATRRQGDTYNEQFF. As DNA, the CDR3 is TGTGCCACCAGGAGACAGGGGGATACCTACAATGAGCAGTTCTTC.

The rearrangement links TRBV3-1 (or the pseudogene TRBV3-2) to TRBJ2-3, with 10 nucleotides matching TRBD1. After removal of 1 base from V and 5 bases from J, the junction contained 3 bases not matched to a gene. The CDR3 has 15 residues. Germline V gene data show CDR1 as LGHDT and CDR2 as YNNKEL (reference sequence). The CDR3 protein is CASSQGTGGGDTQYF. CDR3 nucleotide sequence: TGTGCCAGCAGCCAAGGGACAGGGGGAGGAGATACGCAGTATTTT.

The chain combines TRBV19 with TRBJ2-1; D is possibly TRBD2 (6 bases). V was cut by 4 bases and J by 5 bases, with 12 bases left in between. This CDR3 has 14 residues. The germline V gene has CDR1 LNHDA and CDR2 SQIVND (reference sequence). The CDR3 coding sequence is TGTGCCAGTAGTACCGGGACTCGAGACAATGAGCAGTTCTTC. As protein: CASSTGTRDNEQFF.

The chain recombines TRBV7-6 with TRBJ1-1; maybe TRBD1 (6 bases). CDR1 SGHVS and CDR2 FNYEAQ come from the germline V gene. Between the trimmed V and J ends, which lost 4 bases and 1 base, there was a span of 7 bases. The CDR3 runs 13 residues. CDR3 DNA: TGTGCCAGCAGCTCACAGGGGAACACTGAAGCTTTCTTT. Residues: CASSSQGNTEAFF. The whole variable domain, filled in from reference TRBV7-6 and TRBJ1-1, reads GAGVSQSPRYKVTKRGQDVALRCDPISGHVSLYWYRQALGQGPEFLTYFNYEAQQDKSGLPNDRFSAERPEGSISTLTIQRTEQRDSAMYRCASSSQGNTEAFFGQGTRLTVV.

This sequence joins TRBV5-1 and TRBJ2-7, with D tentatively TRBD1 (6 bases). Germline V gene sequence: CDR1 SGHRS, CDR2 YFSETQ. The CDR3 is 12 residues long. With 0 bases removed from V and 9 bases from J, the gap between germline ends came to 10 bases. The CDR3 sequence is CASSLDRAVQYF. Written as DNA, the CDR3 is TGCGCCAGCAGCTTGGACAGGGCTGTGCAGTACTTC. The whole variable domain, filled in from reference TRBV5-1 and TRBJ2-7, reads KAGVTQTPRYLIKTRGQQVTLSCSPISGHRSVSWYQQTPGQGLQFLFEYFSETQRNKGNFPGRFSGRQFSNSRSEMNVSTLELGDSALYLCASSLDRAVQYFGPGTRLTVT.

The chain uses TRBV6-6 and TRBJ1-1; D ambiguous. The germline V gene has CDR1 MNHNY and CDR2 SVGAGI (reference sequence). Trimming removed 7 bases at V and 1 base at J, with 13 bases between. The CDR3 loop spans 14 amino acids. The DNA of the CDR3 is TGTGCCAGCACCCTCCGGGAAGGGAACACTGAAGCTTTCTTT. Protein sequence: CASTLREGNTEAFF.

The chain has TRBV27 and TRBJ2-1; 7 bases are shared with TRBD1. Losses at the gene ends were 5 bases for V and 8 bases for J; bases not matched to a gene: 6. Germline V gene data show CDR1 as MNHEY and CDR2 as SMNVEV (reference sequence). This CDR3 contains 13 residues. The DNA for the CDR3 is TGTGCCAGCAGTATACAGGGGTGGGATGAGCAGTTCTTC. It yields the protein CASSIQGWDEQFF.

This clone was picked up one time. This chain joins TRBV9 and TRBJ1-1; D remains unclear. The germline gives CDR1 SGDLS, CDR2 YYNGEE. This CDR3 has 14 residues. Trimming took off 4 bases at V and 1 base at J, with 11 bases between the two ends. CDR3 protein: CASSSRTKNTEAFF. CDR3 bases: TGTGCCAGCAGCTCCCGAACAAAGAACACTGAAGCTTTCTTT.

The chain employs TRBV10-1 and TRBJ2-2, with a tentative D call TRBD1 (5 bases). This CDR3 contains 11 residues. Trimming cost V 5 bases and J 8 bases, with 6 bases left between them. Germline-derived CDR1 and CDR2 are WNHNN and SYGVQD (reference sequence). The CDR3 reads CASSQGGELFF. The CDR3 nucleotides read TGCGCCAGCAGTCAGGGTGGGGAGCTGTTTTTT.

Turning to this clone: Different DNA sequences within this sample yield the same CDR3. This rearrangement joins TRBV18 to TRBJ1-6, with D perhaps TRBD1 (6 bases). The CDR3 extends over 13 amino acids. The V gene lost 6 bases and the J gene lost 8 bases, with 11 bases spanning the gap. Looked up from germline, CDR1 is KGHSH and CDR2 is LQKENI. The CDR3 DNA sequence: TGTGCCAGCTCGCCTAACAGGGATTCACCCCTCCACTTT. Amino acid sequence: CASSPNRDSPLHF.

There are a few counts of this clone. The chain employs TRBV28 and TRBJ2-7; 11 bases are a match to TRBD1. The CDR3 is made up of 15 amino acids. The germline CDR1 and CDR2 sequences are MDHEN and SYDVKM. After removal of 6 bases from V and 1 base from J, the junction contained 5 bases not matched to a gene. The chain's CDR3 is CASSPGQGGSYEQYF. CDR3 bases: TGTGCCAGCAGCCCGGGACAGGGGGGTTCCTACGAGCAGTACTTC.

The rearrangement links TRBV13 to TRBJ2-1; 12 bases agree with TRBD2. The CDR3 loop spans 16 amino acids. Trimming took 4 bases from V and 2 from J; bases not matched to a gene: 3. Germline V gene data show CDR1 as PRHDT and CDR2 as FYEKMQ (reference sequence). CDR3 in amino acids: CASSSGLAGTYNEQFF. DNA of the CDR3: TGTGCCAGCAGCTCGGGACTAGCGGGTACCTACAATGAGCAGTTCTTC.

The gene calls are TRBV12-3 or TRBV12-4 and TRBJ1-6, with unresolved D. V gave up 6 bases and J gave up 13 bases, with 10 bases separating them. CDR3 length: 11 amino acids. The CDR3 DNA reads as TGTGCCAGCAGCCATAGCGGGCCCCTCCACTTT. It encodes CASSHSGPLHF.

V gene TRBV6-5 combines with J gene TRBJ2-7, with D possibly matching TRBD2 (6 bases). The CDR3 extends over 15 amino acids. V lost 5 bases to trimming and J lost 2 bases, with 16 bases between them. Germline CDR1 and CDR2: MNHEY and SVGAGI. The chain's CDR3 is CASSLAGTPTYEQYF. CDR3 in DNA: TGTGCCAGCAGTCTAGCCGGGACTCCCACCTACGAGCAGTACTTC.

V is TRBV30 and J is TRBJ2-7; D is perhaps TRBD1 (5 bases). The CDR3 runs to 14 residues. Looked up from germline, CDR1 is GTSNPN and CDR2 is SVGIG (reference sequence). The V end was cut by 4 bases, the J end by 4 bases, with 17 bases between. DNA for the CDR3: TGTGCCTGGATAGACAGTCCGAGGTCGTACGAGCAGTACTTC. Encoded protein: CAWIDSPRSYEQYF.

The chain joins TRBV5-8 to TRBJ2-5; no clear D gene. Trimming removed 3 bases from V and 9 bases from J, with 15 bases in between. Looked up from germline, CDR1 is SGHTS and CDR2 is YDEGEE. The CDR3 runs to 13 residues. This chain's CDR3 is CASSSPAPQAQYF. CDR3 nucleotides: TGTGCCAGCAGCTCCCCGGCCCCTCAGGCCCAGTACTTC.

This clone has just a few counts. The chain employs TRBV30 and TRBJ2-2; D might be TRBD1 (5 bases). From germline, CDR1 is GTSNPN and CDR2 SVGIG (reference sequence). V shed 8 bases and J shed 0 bases, with 13 bases lying between them. This CDR3 has 14 residues. The CDR3, as DNA: TGTGCCCTGTCACGGACAACGAACACCGGGGAGCTGTTTTTT. As protein: CALSRTTNTGELFF.